Described below is a single T cell receptor (beta chain) sequence and its context. Its antigen specificity is not known. One base away there is no much larger clone; base qualities are not given. CDR1 SQVTM and CDR2 ANQGSEA are derived from the germline V gene. Inclusive of the bounding cysteine and phenylalanine, the CDR3 is 16 residues long. Only the CDR3 region is kept as DNA, spanning 48 bases read in frame from base 1. V loses 6 bases, J loses 5 bases, and the germline ends lie 26 bases apart. The protocol used for the library was the immunoSEQ multiplex PCR assay. In its TCRdb copy, this immuneACCESS table keeps in-frame sequences only and misses some clones. Where compared with another copy, unresolved V genes explain less than half of these, and the others have no known cause. The sample profile shows some 120,000 clones; approximately 95% of them were found once. The ten biggest clones cover less than 7.5% of the sample.

The data belong to a study of T cell changes during pregnancy in multiple sclerosis (dated by TCRdb to about 2019). Turning to the overall study: The study examined how the T cell repertoire changed over the course of pregnancy in women with multiple sclerosis.

The chain links TRBV29-1 with TRBJ2-7; possibly the D gene is TRBD1, per 6 matching bases. The source of this sequence is a female donor with multiple sclerosis, enrolled in a pregnancy study. The input for sequencing was peripheral blood, taken before pregnancy. The DNA reads TGCAGCGTGGTGATATATCAGGGGTCAGCGGTCCACGAGCAGTACTTC. Its coded protein is CSVVIYQGSAVHEQYF.